These 31 T cell receptor beta chains were all obtained from the same sample, sequenced in a study of blood T cell repertoires in COVID-19. Assay: immunoSEQ multiplex PCR; the TCRdb copy retains only in-frame clones and omits some. The sample yields some 200,000 clones, roughly 88% seen once. Sequencing input: peripheral blood. The receptors here all came from a human donor in a cohort sampled during active COVID-19.

The chain recombines TRBV9 with TRBJ2-2; weak D call: TRBD1 (6 bases). The CDR3 length is 16 residues. The germline V gene encodes CDR1 SGDLS and CDR2 YYNGEE. Deletions cut 0 bases from V and 2 bases from J, with 11 bases between. The chain's CDR3 is CASSVGGGLNTGELFF. As DNA, the CDR3 is TGTGCCAGCAGCGTAGGAGGGGGTTTAAACACCGGGGAGCTGTTTTTT.

The chain couples TRBV19 to TRBJ2-7; no clear D. CDR3 length equals 15 residues. V was trimmed by 6 bases and J by 0 bases, leaving 15 bases between them. Germline V gene sequence: CDR1 LNHDA, CDR2 SQIVND (reference sequence). The CDR3: CASSSTPAVSYEQYF. CDR3 sequence (DNA): TGTGCCAGTAGCTCAACCCCCGCGGTCTCCTACGAGCAGTACTTC.

The chain recombines TRBV3-1 (or the pseudogene TRBV3-2) with TRBJ2-5; the match to TRBD1 covers 7 bases. Germline values: CDR1 LGHDT, CDR2 YNNKEL (reference sequence). J lost 4 bases, V lost 0 bases, and 2 bases had no gene match. This CDR3 contains 14 residues. CDR3 coding DNA: TGTGCCAGCAGCCAAGATCGGACAGGAGAGACCCAGTACTTC. It specifies CASSQDRTGETQYF.

The rearrangement joins TRBV29-1 to TRBJ2-3; 8 nucleotides agree with TRBD1. The J segment lost 4 bases and the V segment lost 6 bases, leaving 9 bases of the junction unmatched. This CDR3 comprises 14 residues. Per the germline V gene, CDR1 is SQVTM and CDR2 is ANQGSEA. The DNA for the CDR3 is TGCAGCGTCGGACAGGGAAGGCACGCAGATACGCAGTATTTT. Amino acid sequence: CSVGQGRHADTQYF.

The chain carries TRBV6-6 and TRBJ2-4, with 7 bases aligning to TRBD1. The ends lost 2 bases at V and 6 bases at J; junction bases unmatched: 7. The CDR3 totals 15 residues. In germline, CDR1 is MNHNY, CDR2 SVGAGI (reference sequence). The CDR3 nucleotides read TGTGCCAGCAGTTACCCACAGGGGCGGGCAAACATTCAGTACTTC. Translation gives CASSYPQGRANIQYF.

The V call is TRBV18, the J call TRBJ2-1, with 7 bases identical to TRBD2. With 0 bases clipped from V and 6 bases from J, the junction kept 2 bases outside the gene matches. Germline-derived CDR1 and CDR2 are KGHSH and LQKENI. The CDR3 sequence is 14 residues long. This CDR3 is CASSPPGRVNEQFF. DNA for the CDR3: TGTGCCAGCTCACCACCGGGGAGGGTCAATGAGCAGTTCTTC.

The gene calls are TRBV7-2 and TRBJ2-3; 11 positions match TRBD2. The V gene's germline CDR1 is SGHTA and CDR2 FQGNSA. V was clipped by 5 bases and J by 7 bases; unmatched bases: 11. The CDR3 sequence is 16 residues long. The CDR3 DNA sequence: TGTGCCAGCAGCCCGAGTCTAGCGGGAGGTACACATACGCAGTATTTT. Amino acids: CASSPSLAGGTHTQYF.

The gene calls are TRBV6-6 and TRBJ1-4, with 7 bases fitting TRBD1. The germline gives CDR1 MNHNY, CDR2 SVGAGI (reference sequence). This CDR3 comprises 15 residues. The ends lost 5 bases at V and 8 bases at J; junction bases unmatched: 11. The CDR3 sequence: CASSDDREVGEKLFF. The CDR3 DNA sequence: TGTGCCAGCAGTGACGACAGGGAGGTTGGCGAAAAACTGTTTTTT.

The chain links TRBV28 to TRBJ2-5; a weak D match, TRBD1 (6 bases). Germline loops: CDR1 MDHEN, CDR2 SYDVKM. There are 12 residues in the CDR3. Trimming removed 8 bases from V and 4 bases from J, with 11 bases in between. CDR3 bases: TGTGCCAGCGGACAGCGTCGAGAGACCCAGTACTTC. Its translation is CASGQRRETQYF.

The chain has TRBV7-2 and TRBJ2-4; possibly TRBD1 for D (7 bases). The germline gives CDR1 SGHTA, CDR2 FQGNSA. Trimming left V 5 bases short and J 2 bases short, with 13 bases between. CDR3 length: 15 residues. CDR3 residues: CASSGQGGPKNIQYF. DNA of the CDR3: TGTGCCAGCAGCGGGCAGGGGGGTCCCAAAAACATTCAGTACTTC.

The rearrangement uses TRBV5-1 and TRBJ2-1, with 12 bases fitting TRBD2. The germline gives CDR1 SGHRS, CDR2 YFSETQ. V shed 2 bases and J 4 bases; nucleotides not matched to a gene: 4. This CDR3 contains 16 residues. This CDR3 is CASSLQGLAGYNEQFF. The CDR3 region has the DNA TGCGCCAGCAGCTTACAGGGACTAGCGGGTTACAATGAGCAGTTCTTC.

The chain is built from TRBV18 and TRBJ2-1, with TRBD2 matching 10 bases. The CDR3 sequence is 17 residues long. Germline CDR1 reads KGHSH; CDR2 reads LQKENI. The V gene end was trimmed by 1 base and the J gene end by 8 bases; junction bases not matched to a gene: 11. The CDR3 DNA follows: TGTGCCAGCTCACCACGATTAATTGCTAGCGGGAGCGATGAGCAGTTCTTC. Its protein is CASSPRLIASGSDEQFF.

This clone was recorded only once. The rearrangement links TRBV27 to TRBJ1-1, with D maybe TRBD1 (6 bases). The CDR3 is made up of 15 amino acids. Trimming took 2 bases from V and 2 from J, leaving 12 bases between them. The germline CDR1 and CDR2 sequences are MNHEY and SMNVEV (reference sequence). CDR3 DNA sequence: TGTGCCAGCAGTTTAATACGGGACATAAACACTGAAGCTTTCTTT. It yields the protein CASSLIRDINTEAFF.

CDR3 residues: CASSFGVTGGLETQYF. CDR3 DNA: TGCGCCAGCAGCTTTGGGGTGACAGGGGGCCTAGAGACCCAGTACTTC. J is TRBJ2-5 and V is TRBV5-1; 10 bases are shared with TRBD1. Germline trimming cut 2 bases from V and 4 bases from J; bases unmatched to any gene: 8. From germline, CDR1 is SGHRS and CDR2 YFSETQ. The CDR3 loop spans 16 amino acids.

The chain combines TRBV7-9 with TRBJ2-5; D gene uncertain. This CDR3 has 14 residues. CDR1 and CDR2 from the germline V gene are SEHNR and FQNEAQ (reference sequence). Trimming shortened V by 3 bases and J by 2 bases, and 10 bases separated the two germline ends. This chain's CDR3 is CASSFLTVQETQYF. CDR3 sequence (DNA): TGTGCCAGCAGCTTCCTCACAGTGCAAGAGACCCAGTACTTC.

The chain carries TRBV11-2 and TRBJ2-1; 9 bases line up with TRBD2. V gave up 1 base and J gave up 7 bases; unmatched junction bases: 8. Germline V gives CDR1 SGHAT, CDR2 FQNNGV. The CDR3 is 16 residues long. CDR3 in amino acids: CASSLGGRAQGNEQFF. The CDR3 nucleotides are TGTGCCAGCAGCTTAGGCGGGAGGGCCCAAGGGAATGAGCAGTTCTTC. Together with reference TRBV11-2 and TRBJ2-1, the CDR3 gives the full variable domain: EAGVAQSPRYKIIEKRQSVAFWCNPISGHATLYWYQQILGQGPKLLIQFQNNGVVDDSQLPKDRFSAERLKGVDSTLKIQPAKLEDSAVYLCASSLGGRAQGNEQFFGPGTRLTVL.

The V gene is TRBV2, the J gene TRBJ1-2, with TRBD1 as a possible D gene (6 bases). The length of the CDR3 is 14 residues. Germline V gene sequence: CDR1 SNHLY, CDR2 FYNNEI. Trimming took 7 bases from V and 0 from J, leaving 12 bases between them. The CDR3 loop is CASNLDRANYGYTF. CDR3 DNA: TGTGCCAGCAACTTGGACAGAGCTAACTATGGCTACACCTTC.

This chain uses TRBV19 with TRBJ2-2; unclear D gene. This CDR3 has 16 residues. Germline V CDR1 and CDR2: LNHDA, SQIVND (reference sequence). Trimming left V 4 bases short and J 6 bases short, with 18 bases between. CDR3 DNA sequence: TGTGCCAGTAGTAGACCGAACGAGGAAAGAGCCGGGGAGCTGTTTTTT. As protein: CASSRPNEERAGELFF.

The rearrangement joins TRBV11-2 to TRBJ2-2, with D perhaps TRBD1 (5 bases). Germline V gives CDR1 SGHAT, CDR2 FQNNGV. V was shortened by 6 bases and J by 0 bases, with 14 bases between the two germline ends. The CDR3 covers 16 residues. CDR3 protein: CASSSRGGSNTGELFF. The CDR3 DNA reads TGTGCCAGCAGTTCTAGGGGCGGTTCGAACACCGGGGAGCTGTTTTTT.

The chain links TRBV5-1 to TRBJ2-7; 11 nucleotides match TRBD2. CDR3 length: 18 amino acids. After removal of 9 bases from V and 2 bases from J, the junction contained 19 bases not matched to a gene. CDR1 is SGHRS, CDR2 YFSETQ, per germline. The CDR3 DNA sequence: TGCGCCACCCGACCCAAACCGGGACTAGCGGATTATACCTACGAGCAGTACTTC. Residues: CATRPKPGLADYTYEQYF.

This rearrangement joins TRBV5-6 to TRBJ2-7; 8 bases match TRBD1. The length of the CDR3 is 14 residues. From germline, CDR1 is SGHDT and CDR2 YYEEEE. V was pared by 4 bases and J by 5 bases, with 8 bases of the junction left unmatched. The CDR3 nucleotides are TGTGCCAGCAGCGACGTTGACAGGGGTCACGAGCAGTACTTC. This codes for CASSDVDRGHEQYF.

The chain employs TRBV19 and TRBJ2-2; D might be TRBD1 (6 bases). The CDR3 runs 16 residues. Trimming pared 7 bases from V and 4 bases from J, leaving 19 bases between. In germline, CDR1 is LNHDA, CDR2 SQIVND (reference sequence). The CDR3 coding sequence is TGTGCCAGTATGATATCAGGGGTAGCTGGCACCGGGGAGCTGTTTTTT. This encodes CASMISGVAGTGELFF.

CDR3 DNA: TGTGCCAGCAATCGACTAGCGGGATTCAATGAGCAGTTCTTC. This gives the protein CASNRLAGFNEQFF. The rearrangement joins TRBV6-5 to TRBJ2-1, with TRBD2 identical over 11 bases. This CDR3 is built from 14 residues. Trimming at V came to 7 bases and at J to 6 bases, leaving 5 bases not matched to a gene. Germline CDR1 is MNHEY and CDR2 is SVGAGI.

This clone was recorded many times. This chain joins TRBV5-1 and TRBJ2-1; a possible D gene is TRBD1 (5 bases). Between the trimmed V and J ends, which lost 3 bases and 2 bases, there was a span of 15 bases. The CDR3 is made up of 16 amino acids. Per the germline V gene, CDR1 is SGHRS and CDR2 is YFSETQ. As DNA, the CDR3 is TGCGCCAGCAGCTATCTCGACAGATCAGCCTACAATGAGCAGTTCTTC. Its protein is CASSYLDRSAYNEQFF.

The rearrangement links TRBV7-9 to TRBJ2-3; 11 nucleotides agree with TRBD2. CDR1 and CDR2 (germline): SEHNR, FQNEAQ (reference sequence). V lost 6 bases, J lost 0 bases, and 8 bases stayed unmatched. The CDR3 is made up of 17 amino acids. CDR3 loop: CASRPSGRTSSTDTQYF. CDR3 coding DNA: TGTGCCAGCAGACCTAGCGGGAGGACGTCTAGCACAGATACGCAGTATTTT.

The rearrangement joins TRBV29-1 to TRBJ2-2, with TRBD1 matching 7 bases. Germline assignment: CDR1 SQVTM and CDR2 ANQGSEA. Trimming cost V 7 bases and J 3 bases; bases outside gene matches: 2. This CDR3 is built from 12 residues. The CDR3 coding sequence is TGCAGCGCGACAGGGTACACCGGGGAGCTGTTTTTT. It encodes CSATGYTGELFF.

The CDR3 spells CASSLIGVNTEAFF. The CDR3 coding sequence is TGTGCCAGCAGCTTAATAGGGGTAAACACTGAAGCTTTCTTT. This sequence joins TRBV7-9 and TRBJ1-1; a weak D match, TRBD1 (5 bases). CDR1 and CDR2 (germline): SEHNR, FQNEAQ (reference sequence). Between the trimmed V and J ends, which lost 2 bases and 2 bases, there was a span of 9 bases. The CDR3 is made up of 14 amino acids.

This chain connects TRBV7-9 to TRBJ2-5; 16 nucleotides align to TRBD2. Per the germline V gene, CDR1 is SEHNR and CDR2 is FQNEAQ (reference sequence). The CDR3 has 14 residues. Germline trimming cut 11 bases from V and 7 bases from J; bases unmatched to any gene: 7. The CDR3 coding sequence is TGTGCCGGGGGACTAGCGGGAGGGCCCATGACCCAGTACTTC. It is translated as CAGGLAGGPMTQYF.

This chain uses TRBV28 with TRBJ2-7; 7 bases line up with TRBD2. CDR1 is MDHEN, CDR2 SYDVKM, per germline. CDR3 length: 12 residues. J lost 7 bases, V lost 6 bases, and 6 bases had no gene match. The CDR3, as DNA: TGTGCCAGCAGCTGGGGGGGGAGGGAGCAGTACTTC. This gives the protein CASSWGGREQYF.

The rearrangement links TRBV12-3 or TRBV12-4 to TRBJ1-5; possibly TRBD1 for D (6 bases). V was pared by 7 bases and J by 7 bases, with 14 bases between. This CDR3 has 13 residues. CDR3 nucleotide sequence: TGTGCCAGCACCACAGGGCCTAGGCAGCCCCAGCATTTT. Its translation: CASTTGPRQPQHF.

This chain connects TRBV18 to TRBJ2-5, with TRBD1 matching over 7 bases. Germline-derived CDR1 and CDR2 are KGHSH and LQKENI. This CDR3 has 13 amino acids. The V gene end was trimmed by 4 bases and the J gene end by 1 base; junction bases not matched to a gene: 0. This CDR3 is CASSQGAQETQYF. The CDR3 nucleotides read TGTGCCAGCTCACAGGGGGCCCAAGAGACCCAGTACTTC.